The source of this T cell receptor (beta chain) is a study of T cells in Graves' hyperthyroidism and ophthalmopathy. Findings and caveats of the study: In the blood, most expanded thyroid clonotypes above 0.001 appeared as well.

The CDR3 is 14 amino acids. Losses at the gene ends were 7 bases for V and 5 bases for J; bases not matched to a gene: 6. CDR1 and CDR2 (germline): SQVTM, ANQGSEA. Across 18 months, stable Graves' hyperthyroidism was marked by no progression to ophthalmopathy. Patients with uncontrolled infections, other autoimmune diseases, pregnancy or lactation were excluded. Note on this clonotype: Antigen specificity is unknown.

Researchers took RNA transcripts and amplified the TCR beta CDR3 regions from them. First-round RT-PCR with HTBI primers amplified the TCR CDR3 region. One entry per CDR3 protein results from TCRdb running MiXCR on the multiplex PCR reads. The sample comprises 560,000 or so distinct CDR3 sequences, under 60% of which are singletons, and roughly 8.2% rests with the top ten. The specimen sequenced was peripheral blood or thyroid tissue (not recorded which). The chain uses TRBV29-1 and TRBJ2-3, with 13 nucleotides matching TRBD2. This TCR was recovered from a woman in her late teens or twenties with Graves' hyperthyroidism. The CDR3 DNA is TGCAGCGCTCGGACTAGCGGGAGAAAAGATACGCAGTATTTT. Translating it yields CSARTSGRKDTQYF.